This T cell receptor beta chain was profiled in a study of blood T cell repertoires in COVID-19. Study-level information: The study drew acute and convalescent COVID-19 samples from the United States, Italy and Spain. PBMCs, B-cell-depleted T cells, or T cells were the source of the cDNA or gDNA that made up the material.

The CDR3 has 15 residues. Trimming removed 4 bases at V and 5 bases at J, with 16 bases between. Germline V gene sequence: CDR1 LGHDT, CDR2 YNNKEL (reference sequence). In the study's own analysis: Amplification of reference gene primers was used by the study to estimate nucleated cell counts. Clones were read by immunoSEQ multiplex PCR, and TCRdb kept only the in-frame ones, dropping some. Clone size and the V and J calls come from that table; the DNA yielded D and trimming. The data contain under 250,000 clones, less than 85% of them seen just once; the ten biggest clones take up 2.5% to 3%. Sample: peripheral blood. The gene calls are TRBV3-1 (or the pseudogene TRBV3-2) and TRBJ2-3; perhaps TRBD2 as D (6 bases). This sequence originates from a woman in her 70s with active or convalescent COVID-19. CDR3 loop: CASSRVRGYRDTQYF. CDR3 bases: TGTGCCAGCAGCCGCGTACGGGGGTATAGAGATACGCAGTATTTT.